This T cell receptor beta chain was sequenced in a study of blood T cell repertoires in COVID-19 (dated by TCRdb to 2020 to 2022). Background for the entire study: Samples from collaborators originated in the United States, Italy and Spain and spanned both the acute and convalescent phases of COVID-19. A freely available public database, intended as a resource for researchers studying the immune response to SARS-CoV-2, is where the repertoires were released. Deeply sampled blood TCRbeta repertoires from subjects exposed to, actively infected with, or recovered from COVID-19 were included in the dataset. Nearly every sample came with metadata listing a de-identified subject ID, COVID-19 status, age in years and sex. The prospective study material was composed of cDNA or gDNA derived from T cells, B-cell-depleted T cells, or PBMCs. HLA class I and class II types, where available, came from metadata supplied by the sample provider rather than from assay-based typing. Samples were obtained from the ongoing ImmuneRACE study (first 160 participants) and from 1,254 subjects provided by 6 global collaborators. Broad study findings and their caveats: The quantity of clinical and demographic metadata differed by source and by participant and was supplied without curation.

In Seattle, one collaborating source enrolled patients while the infection was active and tracked those patients longitudinally over the course of disease. Collaborating institutions collected whole blood in K2EDTA tubes following their own protocols. For TCRbeta analysis, collaborators shipped samples as frozen whole blood, isolated PBMCs, or DNA extracted from either of those sample types. As for this clone: No antigen is known for it. The input lacks base qualities; no much larger clone sits a single base away.

Germline trimming: 6 bases from V, 4 bases from J; junction bases outside gene matches: 8. The CDR3 contains 16 residues, cysteine and phenylalanine counted. Only CDR3 DNA remains: 48 bases, in frame from the first base. Via the germline V gene, CDR1 is SNHLY and CDR2 FYNNEI. The immunoSEQ Assay, a bias-controlled multiplex PCR, was used to amplify TCRbeta CDR3 regions from genomic DNA. From the authors' description of their analysis: Nucleated cell counts per sample were estimated from amplification of reference gene primers within the assay. To quantify the absolute abundance of each unique TCRbeta CDR3 rearrangement, sequence reads were collapsed and filtered. For each sample, productive Simpson clonality was calculated as the square root of Simpson's diversity index over productive rearrangements. Not all clones reach the TCRdb copy of this immuneACCESS table, which keeps in-frame sequences only. Checked studies attribute under half of the gap to unresolved V genes and leave the rest unexplained. From that table come the V and J calls and clone size; the DNA was used to work out D and trimming. The sample has fewer than 400,000 clones on record, about 90% of them singletons. Of the sample, roughly 2.9% is held by the ten largest clones.

The specimen was peripheral blood. This clonotype was sampled from a woman aged 25 to 39 with COVID-19, enrolled during active disease. The chain was built from TRBV2 and TRBJ2-3, with 12 junctional bases fitting TRBD2. The nucleotide sequence is TGTGCCAGCAGCATTAAACTAGCGGGAGGCTCAGATACGCAGTATTTT. Its amino acids are CASSIKLAGGSDTQYF.